The 6 T cell receptor beta chains presented below share a single source sample, sequenced in a study of spatial heterogeneity in lung cancer. As to time point: blood at routine non-recurrence follow-up after resection. TCRdb reprocessed the 5' RACE reads with MiXCR, giving one entry per CDR3 protein. The profile shows tens of thousands of distinct CDR3 sequences, under 9% of them singletons. The source was PBMCs, collected at follow-up. These receptors were collected from a male donor with early-stage non-small cell lung cancer.

This clonotype was detected ten times or more. The chain links TRBV11-1 to TRBJ1-6, with TRBD1 as a possible D gene (6 bases). Germline assignment: CDR1 SGHAT and CDR2 FQDESV (reference sequence). The CDR3 has 17 residues. Trimming left V 8 bases short and J 0 bases short, with 17 bases between. Here the CDR3 reads CASSRDKMSSYNSPLHF. The DNA of the CDR3 is TGTGCCAGCTCTCGGGACAAGATGAGCTCCTATAATTCACCCCTCCACTTT. Complete variable domain (other parts from reference TRBV11-1 and TRBJ1-6): EAEVAQSPRYKITEKSQAVAFWCDPISGHATLYWYRQILGQGPELLVQFQDESVVDDSQLPKDRFSAERLKGVDSTLKIQPAELGDSAMYLCASSRDKMSSYNSPLHFGNGTRLTVT.

In its sample, this clonotype was seen many times. The chain is built from TRBV5-1 and TRBJ1-5; TRBD1 is a possible D gene (6 bases). With 3 bases removed from V and 3 bases from J, the gap between germline ends came to 13 bases. This CDR3 comprises 15 residues. Germline V gene sequence: CDR1 SGHRS, CDR2 YFSETQ. CDR3 sequence (DNA): TGCGCCAGCAGCTCGTCGGGGGCTTACAATCAGCCCCAGCATTTT. It codes for CASSSSGAYNQPQHF. Filled out from reference TRBV5-1 and TRBJ1-5, the complete variable domain reads KAGVTQTPRYLIKTRGQQVTLSCSPISGHRSVSWYQQTPGQGLQFLFEYFSETQRNKGNFPGRFSGRQFSNSRSEMNVSTLELGDSALYLCASSSSGAYNQPQHFGDGTRLSIL.

This clonotype appeared many times. The J gene is TRBJ2-1, the V gene TRBV9, with 10 bases lining up with TRBD2. There are 16 residues in the CDR3. The V and J ends lost 4 bases and 8 bases, in that order; junction bases with no gene match: 12. Germline assignment: CDR1 SGDLS and CDR2 YYNGEE. CDR3 amino acids: CASSISPLAGIHEQFF. The CDR3 DNA is TGTGCCAGCAGCATCTCCCCACTAGCGGGGATCCATGAGCAGTTCTTC.

This clonotype was found many times. The chain links TRBV6-1 to TRBJ1-5; 7 nucleotides line up with TRBD1. The J segment lost 3 bases and the V segment lost 10 bases, leaving 6 bases of the junction unmatched. The CDR3 contains 13 residues. From germline, CDR1 is MNHNS and CDR2 SASEGT. This chain's CDR3 is CATYRGLNQPQHF. The CDR3 nucleotides read TGTGCCACCTACAGGGGCCTCAATCAGCCCCAGCATTTT.

This clonotype was observed many times. V is TRBV4-1 and J is TRBJ2-3; 9 positions agree with TRBD2. CDR1 and CDR2 (germline): MGHRA, YSYEKL. The CDR3 length is 17 residues. Losses at the gene ends were 1 base for V and 0 bases for J; bases not matched to a gene: 5. Here the CDR3 DNA reads TGCGCCAGCAGCCAAGGACTAGCGGTAGCTAGCACAGATACGCAGTATTTT. Its protein product is CASSQGLAVASTDTQYF.

This clonotype has a count of ten or more. The chain links TRBV30 to TRBJ2-3; no firm D call. In germline, CDR1 is GTSNPN, CDR2 SVGIG (reference sequence). The CDR3 extends over 11 amino acids. V was pared by 3 bases and J by 7 bases, with 8 bases between. The CDR3 is CAWSGRNTQYF. The CDR3, as DNA: TGTGCCTGGAGCGGTCGGAATACGCAGTATTTT.